The present T cell receptor (beta chain) was sequenced within a study of shared clonotypes between healthy human individuals. Overall study results and limits: Only a few donors were included, so the genetic and exposure-history diversity represented was limited. Only blood samples were collected, and tissue repertoires likely differ.

Unsorted PBMC DNA underwent sequencing on ten immunoSEQ deep assay plates. Sequencing used immunoSEQ multiplex PCR; TCRdb keeps in-frame clones, though not all of them. The sample lists roughly 500,000 clones; approximately 78% were seen once. The CDR3 totals 16 residues. CDR1 is SGHRS and CDR2 is YFSETQ in the germline V gene. Unmatched junction bases numbered 12, after V lost 4 bases and J lost 8 bases. Donors included only healthy HIV-negative adults lacking recent acute infections or vaccinations. The sample holds a few counts of this clone. Its antigen is not known. Source material: PBMCs. This TCR was sampled from a woman in her thirties or forties in good health. Some clones in this sample may be carry-over from other donors' samples. The rearrangement uses TRBV5-1 and TRBJ1-2; 12 bases match TRBD1. The CDR3 nucleotides are TGCGCCAGCAGCACAACAACTGGGACAGGGGGCAAAGGCTACACCTTC. As protein: CASSTTTGTGGKGYTF.